This T cell receptor (beta chain) was identified in a study of CD8 T cells in Susac syndrome. The sample holds one count of this clonotype. Deletions cut 5 bases from V and 0 bases from J, with 13 bases between. Germline values: CDR1 KGHDR, CDR2 SFDVKD. The CDR3 length is 15 residues. Random hexamers primed reverse transcription of roughly 0.45 to 1 ug RNA. TCRdb re-called the immunoSEQ multiplex PCR reads through MiXCR, storing one row per CDR3 protein. The sample consists of around 180,000 distinct CDR3 sequences, roughly 92% of them appearing once. Sequencing of TCR beta was performed on blood CD8+ and CD4+ T cells.

The specimen sequenced was CD4+ T cells from PBMCs. The clonotype originates from a human donor with Susac syndrome. The rearrangement uses TRBV24-1 and TRBJ2-7; no reliable D call. In nucleotides, the CDR3 is TGTGCCACCAGTGCAGGACCCACTTCCTCCTACGAGCAGTACTTC. It yields the protein CATSAGPTSSYEQYF.